The source of this T cell receptor beta chain is a study of blood T cell repertoires in COVID-19. The length of the CDR3 is 15 residues. The V gene's germline CDR1 is MGHDK and CDR2 SYGVNS. The V gene lost 2 bases and the J gene lost 1 base, with 11 bases spanning the gap. As handled by the study authors: Amplified reference gene primers provided the basis for estimating nucleated cell counts. Sequencing was performed with immunoSEQ multiplex PCR; in TCRdb, only in-frame clones are kept and a portion is missing. D and trimming were read from the DNA, whereas the V and J calls and clone size are those reported in that table. The sample records 130,000 or so clones, more than 75% being singletons.

J is TRBJ1-1 and V is TRBV25-1; D is unresolved. The sequenced material came from peripheral blood. The sequence came from a woman aged 70-85 years with COVID-19, enrolled during active disease. As DNA, the CDR3 is TGTGCCAGCAGTGAACGAGGATCCGGGAACACTGAAGCTTTCTTT. It is translated as CASSERGSGNTEAFF.